This record covers a single T cell receptor (beta chain). The target antigen is unknown. Other DNA sequences within the sample encode an identical CDR3. Treatment here: oral pan-JAK inhibitor, 5-10 mg twice daily. This CDR3 contains 14 residues. Germline V gene sequence: CDR1 MNHEY, CDR2 SVGAGI. Trimming stripped 0 bases from V and 4 bases from J, with 9 bases between. This record comes from a study of CD8+ T cells in alopecia areata. Study observations and caveats: Having one nonresponder leaves uncertain how baseline CD8+ expansion relates to response.

Once RNA had been extracted, it was reverse transcribed into cDNA to act as the sequencing template. Only in-frame clones appear in the TCRdb table, and some are missing; sequencing was by immunoSEQ multiplex PCR. The sample lists approximately 210,000 clones; around 65% were seen once. The chain carries TRBV6-5 and TRBJ1-1, with TRBD1 as a possible D gene (5 bases). This material consisted of CD4+ T cells sorted from blood, taken at approximately week 44, from a patient treated with tofacitinib. The clonotype originates from a human donor with alopecia areata. The CDR3 sequence is CASSYSGGVTEAFF. The CDR3 bases are TGTGCCAGCAGTTACTCCGGGGGAGTCACTGAAGCTTTCTTT.